A selection of T cell receptor beta chains follows, all from one sample in a study of blood T cell repertoires in COVID-19. Sequenced by immunoSEQ multiplex PCR; TCRdb stores in-frame clones only, minus some. The sample shows some 320,000 clones, 80% to 90% of them seen only once. Material: PBMCs or T cells enriched from blood (not recorded which). The receptors stem from a woman younger than 45 who had recovered from COVID-19. CDR3s include the opening cysteine and the closing phenylalanine or tryptophan. A D gene is named only where the DNA matches it firmly. A row's size may be missing; if present it is once, few, many or a size class.

clone_size,v_call,j_call,d_call,cdr3_nt,cdr3_aa
NA,TRBV5-1,TRBJ1-1,NA,TGCGCCAGCAGCGGACAGACTGAAGCTTTCTTT,CASSGQTEAFF
NA,TRBV12-5,TRBJ1-1,NA,TGTGCTAGTGGTTTGGTACTAGGGGGTTGGACTGAAGCTTTCTTT,CASGLVLGGWTEAFF
NA,TRBV5-1,TRBJ2-7,TRBD1,TGCGCCAGCAGCTTCAGGACAGGGGGCTACGAGCAGTACTTC,CASSFRTGGYEQYF
NA,TRBV18,TRBJ1-6,NA,TGTGCCAGCTCACCAAGCGGCTCCTATAATTCACCCCTCCACTTT,CASSPSGSYNSPLHF
NA,TRBV6-6,TRBJ2-4,NA,TGTGCCAGCAGCCTCGCCCACAGGGTTATGAACATTCAGTACTTC,CASSLAHRVMNIQYF
NA,TRBV11-3,TRBJ1-2,NA,TGTGCCAGCAGCTCCAGGGTTGACATGCCTGCAGGAAACTATGGCTACACCTTC,CASSSRVDMPAGNYGYTF
few,TRBV5-5,TRBJ2-2,NA,TGTGCCAGCAGCTTGTGGGGGGCGAACACCGGGGAGCTGTTTTTT,CASSLWGANTGELFF
once,TRBV19,TRBJ1-4,TRBD1,TGTGCCAGTAGTACCGGACAGGGCCCTAATGAAAAACTGTTTTTT,CASSTGQGPNEKLFF
NA,TRBV5-1,TRBJ2-1,NA,TGCGCCAGCAGTTCCCCACCCTGGGCTAGCCTACGTCTCTCCTACAATGAGCAGTTCTTC,CASSSPPWASLRLSYNEQFF
NA,TRBV7-2,TRBJ1-3,NA,TGTGCCAGCAGCTTAGGAGGAGGAGGGACCTCGGGAAACACCATATATTTT,CASSLGGGGTSGNTIYF
many,TRBV4-2,TRBJ1-3,NA,TGTGCCAGCAGCCCCCTGAGCGCGGGGCCGGTGGGTGGAAACACCATATATTTT,CASSPLSAGPVGGNTIYF
NA,TRBV6-2/TRBV6-3,TRBJ2-4,TRBD1,TGTGCCAGCAGTTACGACAGGGGACTAGCCAAAAACATTCAGTACTTC,CASSYDRGLAKNIQYF
NA,TRBV6-5,TRBJ2-1,NA,TGTGCCAGCAGCTCCCGCAGGGGAGTTTACAATGAGCAGTTCTTC,CASSSRRGVYNEQFF
NA,TRBV6-5,TRBJ1-2,TRBD1,TGTGCCAGCAGACCCGGACAGGGCATCATCTATGGCTACACCTTC,CASRPGQGIIYGYTF
NA,TRBV5-4,TRBJ1-1,NA,TGTGCCAGCAGCTTACAGGGTAGTAGCACTGAAGCTTTCTTT,CASSLQGSSTEAFF
NA,TRBV5-1,TRBJ2-7,TRBD2,TGCGCCAGCAGCGCCGGGACTAGCGGGGGGGCCTACGAGCAGTACTTC,CASSAGTSGGAYEQYF
NA,TRBV6-5,TRBJ1-1,NA,TGTGCCAGCAGTTACTCTCGAACAGGGTACACTGAAGCTTTCTTT,CASSYSRTGYTEAFF
few,TRBV5-1,TRBJ1-1,NA,TGCGCCAGCAGCCTGGGCTCGGTCATGAACACTGAAGCTTTCTTT,CASSLGSVMNTEAFF
NA,TRBV7-8,TRBJ1-5,NA,TGTGCCAGCAGCTTTCTACCCCAGGCGCATCAGCCCCAGCATTTT,CASSFLPQAHQPQHF
NA,TRBV21-1,TRBJ2-1,NA,TGTGCCAGCAGCCCAGGAGGACAGGGCAATGAGCAGTTCTTC,CASSPGGQGNEQFF
once,TRBV7-8,TRBJ1-6,NA,TGTGCCAGCAGCTCACTCTCGAGCTCCTATAATTCACCCCTCCACTTT,CASSSLSSSYNSPLHF
NA,TRBV3-1/TRBV3-2,TRBJ1-1,TRBD1,TGTGCCAGCAGCCAAACGGGACAGGGAGGCACTGAAGCTTTCTTT,CASSQTGQGGTEAFF
NA,TRBV4-1,TRBJ2-3,TRBD2,TGCGCCAGCAGCCATCCCCAGGAGGCTAGCGGGGTCCGCACAGATACGCAGTATTTT,CASSHPQEASGVRTDTQYF
few,TRBV6-5,TRBJ2-5,TRBD2,TGTGCCAGCGGCGCTAGCGGGCAAGAGACCCAGTACTTC,CASGASGQETQYF
NA,TRBV6-5,TRBJ2-3,TRBD2,TGTGCCAGCAGTTCTTGGCGGGGGGGCACAGATACGCAGTATTTT,CASSSWRGGTDTQYF
once,TRBV19,TRBJ2-5,NA,TGTGCCAGTAGTATGAGGGCAGATCAAGAGACCCAGTACTTC,CASSMRADQETQYF
NA,TRBV5-4,TRBJ1-2,TRBD1,TGTGCCAGCAGCTTAGGACAGGGGGCAGGCGGCTACACCTTC,CASSLGQGAGGYTF
NA,TRBV7-3,TRBJ1-1,NA,TGTGCCACCGACACCCCAGAGTCGGACACTGAAGCTTTCTTT,CATDTPESDTEAFF
NA,TRBV30,TRBJ2-3,TRBD2,TGTGCCTGGAGTGTACCACGGGGGGGGATTTTT,CAWSVPRGGIF